This TCR beta chain was captured by sequencing in a study of CD8+ T cells in alopecia areata (dated by TCRdb to the late 2010s). About the study as a whole: Treated patients were enrolled in an open-label pilot trial of oral tofacitinib, 5 to 10 mg twice daily, for moderate-to-severe alopecia areata. Patients stayed on tofacitinib for 6 to 18 months and then had 6 months of follow-up off drug so that delayed response and recurrence could be assessed. Disease severity in treated patients was measured with the SALT score, which quantifies the percentage of affected scalp surface area. High-throughput TCRbeta sequencing was used to examine T cell clonal expansion in alopecia areata in both the C3H/HeJ mouse model and human patients. On the human side, TCRbeta sequencing was run on scalp tissue and on sorted CD4+ and CD8+ peripheral blood T cells from healthy controls and from alopecia areata patients with either patchy or totalis/universalis disease. Patients on tofacitinib were biopsied at baseline and after 4 and 24 weeks of treatment, and several of the patients also had a later scalp biopsy. Clonality in the scalp was compared among normal scalp (n=4), patchy alopecia areata scalp (n=8), and alopecia totalis/universalis scalp (n=8). The RNA source kit depended on sample type: the PAXgene miRNA kit for fixed scalp, the miRNeasy kit for PBMCs, and the RNeasy kit for mouse skin. TCRbeta CDR3 regions were amplified by immunoSEQ multiplex PCR with 35 Vbeta forward and 13 Jbeta reverse primers.

The sample's time point label, decoded: about 4 weeks on oral tofacitinib. Reading the label with the study, this specimen's treatment or condition is: oral pan-JAK inhibitor, 5-10 mg twice daily. Lesional scalp punch biopsies and peripheral blood were collected from alopecia areata patients. PBMCs were separated by density centrifugation and stained for CD3, CD4 and CD8, after which CD4+ and CD8+ T cells were sorted on a FACSAria. The investigation overall reported the following: Because the treated cohort was small and had only one nonresponder, larger studies are needed to examine links between baseline CD8+ expansion and response. Compared with normal scalp, lesional scalp had higher clonality and more expanded CD8+ clones, particularly in alopecia totalis/universalis, a pattern that suggests antigenic drive. During tofacitinib treatment, many expanded lesional clones stuck around in both scalp and blood, and this persistence may partly explain why relapse happens after treatment is stopped. Compared with mice, TCR sequences shared between patients were less clear, possibly partly because of HLA diversity across the patient population. Scalp TCR repertoire analysis is complicated because resident alphabeta T cells in normal human skin are also sequenced, whereas mouse skin is dominated by gammadelta T cells. Tofacitinib significantly decreased scalp clonality and the number of expanded CD8+ clones among the top 100 scalp clones.

Receptor amplification or capture employed the immunoSEQ multiplex PCR assay. For TCR sequencing, RNA was extracted from every sample and reverse transcribed into cDNA to serve as template. SuperScript III was used to make first-strand cDNA, primed with a 2:1 mix of oligo-dT and random hexamers. Amplification bias was assessed with a synthetic immune receptor repertoire, and residual bias was removed computationally. The published analysis was carried out like this. Raw reads were preprocessed for error removal, and CDR3 was defined according to IMGT conventions as running from the conserved cysteine to phenylalanine. Clonality was computed as 1 minus the Shannon entropy, with the entropy normalized by log2 of the number of productive unique TCRs. Scalp TCRbeta sequences were cross-referenced with sorted blood CD4 and CD8 repertoires so that the CD4 or CD8 identity of scalp clones could be inferred. This immuneACCESS table, as held by TCRdb, lists in-frame sequences with V and J called but not all clones. Of the missing ones, under half trace to an unresolved V gene in checked studies; the others have no known cause. The V and J calls and clone size are taken from that table; D and trimming were inferred from the DNA. The sample data list about 70,000 clones, and about 30% of these were observed just once. The top ten clones comprise 15% of the sample.

Sequences SQVTM (CDR1) and ANQGSEA (CDR2) are obtained from the germline V gene. V has 6 bases trimmed and J has 5 bases trimmed; junction bases matching no gene number 5. Including the terminal cysteine and phenylalanine, the CDR3 comprises 13 residues. Just the 39-base CDR3 DNA is kept, in frame starting at base 1. This clone turned up a few times. The target of this receptor is not known. The input lacks base qualities; no much larger clone sits a single base away. The TCR originated in a human donor with alopecia areata. Recombination connected TRBV29-1 to TRBJ2-1, with 9 bases aligning to TRBD2. The input for sequencing was CD8+ T cells sorted from blood, taken at week 4, from a patient treated with tofacitinib. The CDR3 region reads CSVGLAGHNEQFF. The DNA is as follows: TGCAGCGTGGGACTAGCCGGGCACAATGAGCAGTTCTTC.